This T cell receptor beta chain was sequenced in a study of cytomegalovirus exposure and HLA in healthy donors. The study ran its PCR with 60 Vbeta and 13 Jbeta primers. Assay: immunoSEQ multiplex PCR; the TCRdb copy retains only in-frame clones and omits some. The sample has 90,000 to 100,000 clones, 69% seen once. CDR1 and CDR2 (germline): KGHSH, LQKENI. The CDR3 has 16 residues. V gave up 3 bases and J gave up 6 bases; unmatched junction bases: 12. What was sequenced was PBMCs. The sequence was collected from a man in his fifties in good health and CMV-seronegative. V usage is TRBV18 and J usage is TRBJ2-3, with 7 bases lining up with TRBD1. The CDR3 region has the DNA TGTGCCAGCTCACCCCAGGGGGTACCAGCACCTGATACGCAGTATTTT. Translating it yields CASSPQGVPAPDTQYF.